Below are 8 T cell receptor beta chains sequenced from a single sample in a study of blood T cells in healthy people across ages. A J-beta primer mix and a sample-barcoded 5' primer were used in a second PCR of about 7 to 12 cycles. In TCRdb, the 5' RACE reads were re-called with MiXCR into one record per CDR3 protein. Of roughly 800,000 distinct CDR3 sequences in the sample, approximately 55% were seen once. The sequenced material came from blood. The receptors were gathered from an elderly man in good health.

On this clonotype itself: A much larger clone sits a single nucleotide away, making a read error possible. The rearrangement links TRBV7-2 to TRBJ2-7; tentatively, D is TRBD2 (5 bases). The CDR3 contains 13 residues. Trimming shortened V by 8 bases and J by 2 bases, and 13 bases separated the two germline ends. CDR1 and CDR2 (germline): SGHTA, FQGNSA. CDR3 loop: CASGTTRTYEQYF. CDR3 in DNA: TGTGCCAGCGGCACAACTAGGACCTACGAGCAGTACTTC.

The rearrangement uses TRBV7-2 and TRBJ2-3, with TRBD2 matching over 12 bases. V dropped 5 bases and J dropped 14; count of bases not matched to a gene: 11. The CDR3 runs to 14 residues. Germline V gives CDR1 SGHTA, CDR2 FQGNSA. DNA of the CDR3: TGTGCCAGCAGCCCACGGACTAGCGGGACCGGCGCGTATTTT. Amino acid sequence: CASSPRTSGTGAYF.

The chain links TRBV11-2 to TRBJ2-3; D remains ambiguous. Germline V gives CDR1 SGHAT, CDR2 FQNNGV. The germline V and J ends were trimmed by 0 bases and 14 bases, with 15 bases remaining between them. The CDR3 is 13 amino acids. CDR3 bases: TGTGCCAGCAGCTTAGATCGTGGTCGATACGCGTATTTT. It specifies CASSLDRGRYAYF. Using reference TRBV11-2 and TRBJ2-3 for the parts outside the CDR3, the full variable domain is EAGVAQSPRYKIIEKRQSVAFWCNPISGHATLYWYQQILGQGPKLLIQFQNNGVVDDSQLPKDRFSAERLKGVDSTLKIQPAKLEDSAVYLCASSLDRGRYAYFGPGTRLTVL.

This clonotype was counted once. The germline gene is not matched at one end of the junction; a read error may be the cause. The J gene is TRBJ2-4, the V gene TRBV6-5; D call uncertain. With the DNA end fitting TRBJ2-7 better, the J assignment may be wrong. The CDR3 has 11 amino acids. Germline-derived CDR1 and CDR2 are MNHEY and SVGAGI. The CDR3 here is CASSYLSEQYF. The CDR3 nucleotides are TGTGCCAGCAGCTACTTGTCCGAGCAGTACTTC.

The V call is TRBV4-2, the J call TRBJ2-1; 7 bases line up with TRBD2. Germline values: CDR1 LGHNA, CDR2 YNFKEQ. The CDR3 length is 16 residues. J was trimmed by 7 bases and V by 4 bases; bases with no gene match: 13. The CDR3 sequence: CASSRASTSVGNEQFF. The CDR3 DNA is TGTGCCAGCAGCCGGGCGAGTACTAGCGTGGGTAATGAGCAGTTCTTC.

This clonotype was counted only a few times. The J gene is TRBJ2-5, the V gene TRBV14; unclear D gene. CDR1 is SGHDN, CDR2 FVKESK, per germline. The CDR3 loop spans 14 amino acids. V lost 1 base to trimming and J lost 5 bases, with 11 bases between them. As DNA, the CDR3 is TGTGCCAGCAGCCAAGGCATATCCCGGGAGACCCAGTACTTC. This codes for CASSQGISRETQYF.

This chain links TRBV9 with TRBJ2-1, with TRBD2 matching over 9 bases. Germline V lookup: CDR1 SGDLS, CDR2 YYNGEE. Trimming removed 1 base from V and 10 bases from J; junction bases left unmatched: 9. This CDR3 is 15 amino acids long. CDR3 residues: CASSVLAGAQKEQFF. The CDR3 coding sequence is TGTGCCAGCAGCGTATTAGCGGGAGCCCAAAAAGAGCAGTTCTTC.

Of note for this clonotype: Mismatch with germline at one junction end may stem from a read error. The chain employs TRBV27 and TRBJ2-3; no firm D call. The CDR3 consists of 14 residues. Per the germline V gene, CDR1 is MNHEY and CDR2 is SMNVEV (reference sequence). The CDR3 loop is CVSSPRPDTDTQYF. CDR3 in DNA: TGTGTCAGCAGTCCAAGACCAGACACAGATACGCAGTATTTT.